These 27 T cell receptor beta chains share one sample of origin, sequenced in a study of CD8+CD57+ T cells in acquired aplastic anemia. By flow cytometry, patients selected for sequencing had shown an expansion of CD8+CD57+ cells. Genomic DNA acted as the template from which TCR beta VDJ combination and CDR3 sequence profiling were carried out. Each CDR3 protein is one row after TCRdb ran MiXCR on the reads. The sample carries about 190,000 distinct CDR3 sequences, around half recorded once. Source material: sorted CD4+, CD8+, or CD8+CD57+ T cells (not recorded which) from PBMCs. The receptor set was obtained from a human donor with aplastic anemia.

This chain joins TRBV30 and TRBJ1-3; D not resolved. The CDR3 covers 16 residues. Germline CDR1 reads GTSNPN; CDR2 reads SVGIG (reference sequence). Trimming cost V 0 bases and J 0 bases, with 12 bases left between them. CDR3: CAWSVRARSSGNTIYF. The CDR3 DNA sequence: TGTGCCTGGAGTGTACGCGCCAGAAGCTCTGGAAACACCATATATTTT. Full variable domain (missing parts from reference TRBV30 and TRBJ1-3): SQTIHQWPATLVQPVGSPLSLECTVEGTSNPNLYWYRQAAGRGLQLLFYSVGIGQISSEVPQNLSASRPQDRQFILSSKKLLLSDSGFYLCAWSVRARSSGNTIYFGEGSWLTVV.

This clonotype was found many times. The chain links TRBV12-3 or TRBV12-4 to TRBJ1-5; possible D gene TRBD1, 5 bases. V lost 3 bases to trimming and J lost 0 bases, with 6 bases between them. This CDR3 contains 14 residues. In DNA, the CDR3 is TGTGCCAGCAGTTTTCAGGGTAGCAATCAGCCCCAGCATTTT. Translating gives CASSFQGSNQPQHF.

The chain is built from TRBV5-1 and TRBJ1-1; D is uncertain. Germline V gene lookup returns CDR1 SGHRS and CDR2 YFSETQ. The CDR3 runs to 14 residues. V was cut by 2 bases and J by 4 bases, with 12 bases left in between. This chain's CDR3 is CASSFSPGLTEAFF. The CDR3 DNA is TGCGCCAGCAGCTTCTCACCCGGGCTCACTGAAGCTTTCTTT.

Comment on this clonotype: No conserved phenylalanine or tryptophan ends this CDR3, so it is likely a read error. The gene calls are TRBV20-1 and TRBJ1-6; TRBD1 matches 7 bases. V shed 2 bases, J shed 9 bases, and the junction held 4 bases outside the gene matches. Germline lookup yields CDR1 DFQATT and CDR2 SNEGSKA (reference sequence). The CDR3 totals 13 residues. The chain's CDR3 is CSARQGVSSPLHL. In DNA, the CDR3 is TGCAGTGCTAGACAGGGGGTAAGTTCACCCCTCCACCTT.

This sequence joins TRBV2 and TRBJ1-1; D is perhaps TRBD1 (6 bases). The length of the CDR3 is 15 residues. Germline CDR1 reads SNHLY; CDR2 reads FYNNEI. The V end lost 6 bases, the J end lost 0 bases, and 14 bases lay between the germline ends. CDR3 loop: CASSPLRGMNTEAFF. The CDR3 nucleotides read TGTGCCAGCAGCCCACTCAGGGGTATGAACACTGAAGCTTTCTTT. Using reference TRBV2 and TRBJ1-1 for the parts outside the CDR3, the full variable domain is EPEVTQTPSHQVTQMGQEVILRCVPISNHLYFYWYRQILGQKVEFLVSFYNNEISEKSEIFDDQFSVERPDGSNFTLKIRSTKLEDSAMYFCASSPLRGMNTEAFFGQGTRLTVV.

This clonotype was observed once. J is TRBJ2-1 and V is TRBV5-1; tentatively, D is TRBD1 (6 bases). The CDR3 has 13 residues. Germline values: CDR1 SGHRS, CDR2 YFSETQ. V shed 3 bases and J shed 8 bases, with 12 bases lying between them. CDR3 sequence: CASSSTGSDEQFF. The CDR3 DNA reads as TGCGCCAGCAGCTCTACAGGGAGCGATGAGCAGTTCTTC.

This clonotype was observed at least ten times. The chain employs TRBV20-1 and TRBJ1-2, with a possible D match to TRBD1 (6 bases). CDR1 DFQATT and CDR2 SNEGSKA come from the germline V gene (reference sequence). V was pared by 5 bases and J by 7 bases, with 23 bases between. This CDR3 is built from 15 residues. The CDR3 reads CSAGRGTARLSGYTF. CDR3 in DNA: TGCAGTGCTGGGAGGGGGACCGCCCGGTTGAGTGGCTACACCTTC.

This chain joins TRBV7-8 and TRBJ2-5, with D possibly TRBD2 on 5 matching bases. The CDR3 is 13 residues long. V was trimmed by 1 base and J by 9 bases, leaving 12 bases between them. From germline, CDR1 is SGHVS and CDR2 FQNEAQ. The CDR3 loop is CASSLVNGEPQYF. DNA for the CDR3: TGTGCCAGCAGCTTAGTCAACGGGGAGCCCCAGTACTTC.

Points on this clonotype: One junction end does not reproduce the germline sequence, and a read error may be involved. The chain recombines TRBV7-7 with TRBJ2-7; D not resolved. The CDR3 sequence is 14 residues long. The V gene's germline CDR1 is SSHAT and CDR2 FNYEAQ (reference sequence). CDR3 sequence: CASSLTPDALEQYF. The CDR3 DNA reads TGTGCTAGCAGCTTAACCCCGGATGCGCTCGAGCAGTACTTC.

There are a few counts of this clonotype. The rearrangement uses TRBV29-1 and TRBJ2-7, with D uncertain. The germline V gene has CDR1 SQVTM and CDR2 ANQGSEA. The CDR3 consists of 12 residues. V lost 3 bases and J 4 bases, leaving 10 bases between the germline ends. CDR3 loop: CSVDSDTYEQYF. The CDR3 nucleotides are TGCAGCGTTGACAGCGACACTTACGAGCAGTACTTC.

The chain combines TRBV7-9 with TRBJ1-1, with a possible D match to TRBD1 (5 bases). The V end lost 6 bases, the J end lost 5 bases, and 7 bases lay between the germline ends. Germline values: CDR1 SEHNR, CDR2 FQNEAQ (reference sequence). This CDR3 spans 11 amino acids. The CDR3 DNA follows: TGTGCCAGCAGGGGGCGTACTGAAGCTTTCTTT. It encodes CASRGRTEAFF.

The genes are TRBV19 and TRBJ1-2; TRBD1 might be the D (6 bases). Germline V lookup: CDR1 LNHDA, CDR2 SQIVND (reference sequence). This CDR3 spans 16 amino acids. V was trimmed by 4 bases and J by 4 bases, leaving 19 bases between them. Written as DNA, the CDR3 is TGTGCCAGTAGTACTGTAGGACAGCCGAGTCGCTATGGCTACACCTTC. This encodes CASSTVGQPSRYGYTF. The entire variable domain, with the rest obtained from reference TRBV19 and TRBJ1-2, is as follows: DGGITQSPKYLFRKEGQNVTLSCEQNLNHDAMYWYRQDPGQGLRLIYYSQIVNDFQKGDIAEGYSVSREKKESFPLTVTSAQKNPTAFYLCASSTVGQPSRYGYTFGSGTRLTVV.

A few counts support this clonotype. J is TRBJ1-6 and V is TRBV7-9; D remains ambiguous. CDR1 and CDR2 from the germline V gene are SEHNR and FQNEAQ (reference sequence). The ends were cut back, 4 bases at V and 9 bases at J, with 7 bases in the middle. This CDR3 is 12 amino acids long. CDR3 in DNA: TGTGCCAGCAGCTCCTGGACTTCACCCCTCCACTTT. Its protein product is CASSSWTSPLHF.

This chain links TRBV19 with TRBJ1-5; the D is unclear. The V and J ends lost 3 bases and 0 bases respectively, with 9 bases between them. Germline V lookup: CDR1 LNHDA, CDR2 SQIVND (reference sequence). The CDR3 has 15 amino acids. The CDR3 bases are TGTGCCAGTAGTATGTCACTTAGTAGCAATCAGCCCCAGCATTTT. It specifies CASSMSLSSNQPQHF.

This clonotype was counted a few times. The chain's CDR3 is CSVEDLTLTGTF. As DNA, the CDR3 is TGCAGCGTTGAAGATCTTACCTTGACAGGCACCTTC. This chain connects TRBV29-1 to TRBJ1-2; TRBD1 is a possible D gene (6 bases). The CDR3 is made up of 12 amino acids. The V end was cut by 0 bases, the J end by 13 bases, with 15 bases between. Germline-derived CDR1 and CDR2 are SQVTM and ANQGSEA.

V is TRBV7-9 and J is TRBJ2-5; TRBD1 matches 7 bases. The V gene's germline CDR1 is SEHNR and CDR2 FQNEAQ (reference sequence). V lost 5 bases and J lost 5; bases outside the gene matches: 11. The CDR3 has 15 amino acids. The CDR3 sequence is CASSVGDSDWETQYF. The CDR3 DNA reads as TGTGCCAGCAGCGTCGGGGACAGCGACTGGGAGACCCAGTACTTC. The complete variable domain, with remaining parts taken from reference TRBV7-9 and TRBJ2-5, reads DTGVSQNPRHKITKRGQNVTFRCDPISEHNRLYWYRQTLGQGPEFLTYFQNEAQLEKSRLLSDRFSAERPKGSFSTLEIQRTEQGDSAMYLCASSVGDSDWETQYFGPGTRLLVL.

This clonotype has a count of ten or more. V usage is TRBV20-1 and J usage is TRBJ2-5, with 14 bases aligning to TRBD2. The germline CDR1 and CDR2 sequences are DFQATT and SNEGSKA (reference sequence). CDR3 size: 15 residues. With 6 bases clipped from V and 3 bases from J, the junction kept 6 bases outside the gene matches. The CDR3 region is CSATGLAGAEETQYF. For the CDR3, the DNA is TGCAGTGCAACGGGACTAGCGGGAGCCGAAGAGACCCAGTACTTC.

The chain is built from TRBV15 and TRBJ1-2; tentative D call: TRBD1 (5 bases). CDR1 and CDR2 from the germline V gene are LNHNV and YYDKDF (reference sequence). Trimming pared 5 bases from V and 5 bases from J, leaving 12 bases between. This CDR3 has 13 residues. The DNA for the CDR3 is TGTGCCACCAGCCGTCCGGGACTTTATGGCTACACCTTC. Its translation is CATSRPGLYGYTF.

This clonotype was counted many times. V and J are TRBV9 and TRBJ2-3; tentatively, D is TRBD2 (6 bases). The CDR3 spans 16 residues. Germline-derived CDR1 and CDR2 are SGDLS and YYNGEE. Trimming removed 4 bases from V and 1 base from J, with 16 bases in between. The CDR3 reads CASSTSQGLRTDTQYF. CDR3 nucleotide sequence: TGTGCCAGCAGCACGAGCCAGGGACTTCGCACAGATACGCAGTATTTT.

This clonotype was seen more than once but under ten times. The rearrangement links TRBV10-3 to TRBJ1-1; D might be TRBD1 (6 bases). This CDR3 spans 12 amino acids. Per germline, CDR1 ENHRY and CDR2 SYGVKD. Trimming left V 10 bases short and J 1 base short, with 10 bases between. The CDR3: CATGGGNTEAFF. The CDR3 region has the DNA TGTGCCACCGGAGGGGGGAACACTGAAGCTTTCTTT.

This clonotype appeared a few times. The CDR3 region is CSASSTQSSYNEQFF. The CDR3 nucleotides are TGCAGTGCTAGCAGCACCCAAAGCTCCTACAATGAGCAGTTCTTC. The chain uses TRBV20-1 and TRBJ2-1; no clear D gene. The CDR3 sequence is 15 residues long. Germline V gives CDR1 DFQATT, CDR2 SNEGSKA (reference sequence). V lost 3 bases and J lost 0, with 12 bases in between.

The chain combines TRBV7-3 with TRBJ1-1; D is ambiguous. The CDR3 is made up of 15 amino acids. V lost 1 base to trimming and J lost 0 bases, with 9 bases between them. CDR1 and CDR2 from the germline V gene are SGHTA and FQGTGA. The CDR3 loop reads CASSLNVKVNTEAFF. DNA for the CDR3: TGTGCCAGCAGCTTAAACGTTAAGGTGAACACTGAAGCTTTCTTT. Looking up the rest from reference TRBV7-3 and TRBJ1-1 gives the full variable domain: GAGVSQTPSNKVTEKGKYVELRCDPISGHTALYWYRQSLGQGPEFLIYFQGTGAADDSGLPNDRFFAVRPEGSVSTLKIQRTERGDSAVYLCASSLNVKVNTEAFFGQGTRLTVV.

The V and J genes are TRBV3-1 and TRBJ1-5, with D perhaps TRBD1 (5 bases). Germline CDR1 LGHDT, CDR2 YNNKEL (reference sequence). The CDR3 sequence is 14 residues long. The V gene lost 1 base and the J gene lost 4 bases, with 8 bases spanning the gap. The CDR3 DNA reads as TGTGCCAGCAGCCAAGTTTGGGGGAATCAGCCCCAGCATTTT. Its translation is CASSQVWGNQPQHF.

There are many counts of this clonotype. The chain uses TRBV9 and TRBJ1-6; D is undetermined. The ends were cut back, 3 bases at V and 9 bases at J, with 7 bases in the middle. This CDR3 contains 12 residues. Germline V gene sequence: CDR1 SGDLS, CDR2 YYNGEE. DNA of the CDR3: TGTGCCAGCAGCGCCCCGGGTTCACCCCTCCACTTT. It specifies CASSAPGSPLHF.

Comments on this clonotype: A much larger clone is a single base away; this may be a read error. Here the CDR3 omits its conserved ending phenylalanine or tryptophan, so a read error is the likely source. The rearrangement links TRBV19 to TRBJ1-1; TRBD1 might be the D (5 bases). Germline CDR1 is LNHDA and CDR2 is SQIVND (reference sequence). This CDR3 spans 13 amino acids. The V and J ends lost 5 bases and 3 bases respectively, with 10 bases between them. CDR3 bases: TGTGCCAGTAGTTCGGTGGGGCACACTGAAGCTTTCTCT. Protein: CASSSVGHTEAFS.

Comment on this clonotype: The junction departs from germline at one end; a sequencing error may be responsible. In DNA form, the CDR3 reads TGTGCCAGCAGCGTAAGGGCTAGCGGGAGTCGGAGCTCCTACAATGAGCGGTTCTTC. This sequence encodes CASSVRASGSRSSYNERFF. V is TRBV7-3 and J is TRBJ2-1; TRBD2 aligns across 10 bases. CDR1 and CDR2 from the germline V gene are SGHTA and FQGTGA. This CDR3 has 19 amino acids.

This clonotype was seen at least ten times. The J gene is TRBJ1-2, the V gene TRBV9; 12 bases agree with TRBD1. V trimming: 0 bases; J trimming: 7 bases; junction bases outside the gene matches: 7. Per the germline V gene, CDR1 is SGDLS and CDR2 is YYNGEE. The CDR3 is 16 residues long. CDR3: CASSVVGTGGAGGYTF. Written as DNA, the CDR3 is TGTGCCAGCAGCGTAGTAGGGACAGGGGGCGCAGGTGGCTACACCTTC.